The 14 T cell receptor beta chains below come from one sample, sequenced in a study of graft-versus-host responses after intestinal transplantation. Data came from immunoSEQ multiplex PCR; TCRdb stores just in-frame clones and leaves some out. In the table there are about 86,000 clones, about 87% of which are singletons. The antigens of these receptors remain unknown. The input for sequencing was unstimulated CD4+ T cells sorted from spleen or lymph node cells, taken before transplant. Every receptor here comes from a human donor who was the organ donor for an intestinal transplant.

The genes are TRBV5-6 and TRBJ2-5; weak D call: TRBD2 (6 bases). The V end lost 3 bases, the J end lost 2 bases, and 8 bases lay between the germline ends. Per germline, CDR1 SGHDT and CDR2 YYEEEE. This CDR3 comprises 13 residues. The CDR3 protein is CASSWGLQETQYF. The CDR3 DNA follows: TGTGCCAGCAGCTGGGGACTTCAAGAGACCCAGTACTTC. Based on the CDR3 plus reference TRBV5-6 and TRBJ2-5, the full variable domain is DAGVTQSPTHLIKTRGQQVTLRCSPKSGHDTVSWYQQALGQGPQFIFQYYEEEERQRGNFPDRFSGHQFPNYSSELNVNALLLGDSALYLCASSWGLQETQYFGPGTRLLVL.

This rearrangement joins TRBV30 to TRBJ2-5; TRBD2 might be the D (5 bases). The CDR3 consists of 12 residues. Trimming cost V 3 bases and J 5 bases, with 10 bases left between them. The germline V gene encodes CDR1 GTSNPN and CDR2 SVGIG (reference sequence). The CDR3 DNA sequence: TGTGCCTGGAGGAGGGCCTGGGAGACCCAGTACTTC. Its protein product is CAWRRAWETQYF.

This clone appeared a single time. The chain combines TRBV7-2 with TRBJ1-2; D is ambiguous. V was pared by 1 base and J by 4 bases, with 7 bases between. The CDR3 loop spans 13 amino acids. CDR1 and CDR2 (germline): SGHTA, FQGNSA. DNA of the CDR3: TGTGCCAGCAGCTTAGTCGGAGGCTATGGCTACACCTTC. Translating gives CASSLVGGYGYTF.

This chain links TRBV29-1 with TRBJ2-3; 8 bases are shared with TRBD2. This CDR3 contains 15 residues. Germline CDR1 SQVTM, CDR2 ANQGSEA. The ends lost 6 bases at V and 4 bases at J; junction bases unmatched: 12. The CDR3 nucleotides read TGCAGCGTCACCCCGACTAGCGCTATTTCAGATACGCAGTATTTT. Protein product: CSVTPTSAISDTQYF.

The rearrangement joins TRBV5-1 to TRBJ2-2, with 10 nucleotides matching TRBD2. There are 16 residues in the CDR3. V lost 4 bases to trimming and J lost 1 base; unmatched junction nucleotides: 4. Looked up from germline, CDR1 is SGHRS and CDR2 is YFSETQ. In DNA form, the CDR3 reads TGCGCCAGCAGCCTCCCTAGCGGGGGGAACACCGGGGAGCTGTTTTTT. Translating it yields CASSLPSGGNTGELFF.

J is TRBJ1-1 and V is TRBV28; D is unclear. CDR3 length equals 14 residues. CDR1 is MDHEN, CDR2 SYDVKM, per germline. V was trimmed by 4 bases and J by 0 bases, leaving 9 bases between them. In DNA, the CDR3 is TGTGCCAGCAGTTCCCACAGCATGAACACTGAAGCTTTCTTT. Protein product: CASSSHSMNTEAFF.

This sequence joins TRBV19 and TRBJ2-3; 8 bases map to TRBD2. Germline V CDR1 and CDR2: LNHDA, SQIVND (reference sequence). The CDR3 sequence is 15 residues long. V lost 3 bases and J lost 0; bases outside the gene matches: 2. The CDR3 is CASSIAGGSTDTQYF. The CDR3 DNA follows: TGTGCCAGTAGTATTGCGGGGGGAAGCACAGATACGCAGTATTTT.

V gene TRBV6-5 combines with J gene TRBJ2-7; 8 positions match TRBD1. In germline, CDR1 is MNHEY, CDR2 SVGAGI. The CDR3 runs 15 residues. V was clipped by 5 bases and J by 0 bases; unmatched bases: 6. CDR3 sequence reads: CASSLSTGASYEQYF. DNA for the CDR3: TGTGCCAGCAGTCTCTCGACAGGGGCCTCCTACGAGCAGTACTTC.

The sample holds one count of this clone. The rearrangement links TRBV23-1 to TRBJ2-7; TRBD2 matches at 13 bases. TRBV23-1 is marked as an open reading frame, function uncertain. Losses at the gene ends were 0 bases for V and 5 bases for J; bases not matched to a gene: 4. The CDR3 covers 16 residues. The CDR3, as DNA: TGCGCCAGCAGTCAATCAACTAGCGGGGGGGTGGACGAGCAGTACTTC. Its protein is CASSQSTSGGVDEQYF.

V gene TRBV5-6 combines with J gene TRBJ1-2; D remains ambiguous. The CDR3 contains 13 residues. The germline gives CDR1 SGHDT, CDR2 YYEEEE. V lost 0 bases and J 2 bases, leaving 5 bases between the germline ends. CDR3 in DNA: TGTGCCAGCAGCTTGGGTCGGAACTATGGCTACACCTTC. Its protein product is CASSLGRNYGYTF.

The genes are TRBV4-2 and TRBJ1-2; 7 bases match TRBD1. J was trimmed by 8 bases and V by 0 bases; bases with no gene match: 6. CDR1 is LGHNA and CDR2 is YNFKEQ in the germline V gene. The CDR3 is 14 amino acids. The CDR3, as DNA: TGTGCCAGCAGCCAAGATGACAGGGTAGGAGGCTACACCTTC. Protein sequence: CASSQDDRVGGYTF.

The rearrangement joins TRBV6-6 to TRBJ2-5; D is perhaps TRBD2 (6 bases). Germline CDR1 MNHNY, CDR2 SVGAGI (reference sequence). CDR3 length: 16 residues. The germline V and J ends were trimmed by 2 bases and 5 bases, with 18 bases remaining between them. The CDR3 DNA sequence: TGTGCCAGCAGTTACCGGAGGGCTTTAGAGGGGGAGACCCAGTACTTC. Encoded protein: CASSYRRALEGETQYF.

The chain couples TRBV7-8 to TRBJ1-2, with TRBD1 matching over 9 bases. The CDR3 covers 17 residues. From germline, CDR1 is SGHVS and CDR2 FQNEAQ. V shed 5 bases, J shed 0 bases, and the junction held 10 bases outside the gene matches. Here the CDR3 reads CASSRYRDRVPNYGYTF. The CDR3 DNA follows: TGTGCCAGCAGCCGATATCGGGACAGGGTGCCTAACTATGGCTACACCTTC.

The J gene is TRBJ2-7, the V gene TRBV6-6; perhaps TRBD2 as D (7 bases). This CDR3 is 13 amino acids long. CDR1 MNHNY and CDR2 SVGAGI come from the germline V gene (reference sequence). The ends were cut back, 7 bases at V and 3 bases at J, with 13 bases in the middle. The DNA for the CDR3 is TGTGCCAGCAACGGCGGGGGCGACTACGAGCAGTACTTC. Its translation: CASNGGGDYEQYF.